This T cell receptor beta chain appears in the sequencing data of a study of T cells after yellow fever vaccination. Overall study results and limits: The CD4 compartment and the CD8 compartment contained a small share of clonotypes in common. Once the booster was given, most primary-vaccination clones reappeared, at over 95% for CD4 and over 85% for CD8. It was a weaker secondary response, yet one that peaked faster, at day 5 versus 15.

The CDR3 consists of 13 residues. V lost 5 bases to trimming and J lost 4 bases, with 11 bases between them. CDR1 MNHEY and CDR2 SVGEGT come from the germline V gene. Comments on this clonotype: Its cognate antigen is unknown.

A process of 5'RACE template switching, which added a universal primer site and UMIs, was used to make TCR cDNA. TCRdb processed the 5' RACE reads anew with MiXCR; each CDR3 protein has one entry. The data contain just under 600,000 distinct CDR3 sequences, around an eighth of them seen just once; the ten biggest clones take up over 12%. The sequencing here drew on PBMCs, taken on the day of the yellow fever booster vaccination. V gene TRBV6-2 or TRBV6-3 combines with J gene TRBJ1-2; D not certain. The source of this sequence is a man aged 25-45 years who received the YFV17D yellow fever vaccine. The CDR3 region has the DNA TGTGCCAGCAGTGACCCGGCTCCCTATGGCTACACCTTC. Its protein product is CASSDPAPYGYTF.